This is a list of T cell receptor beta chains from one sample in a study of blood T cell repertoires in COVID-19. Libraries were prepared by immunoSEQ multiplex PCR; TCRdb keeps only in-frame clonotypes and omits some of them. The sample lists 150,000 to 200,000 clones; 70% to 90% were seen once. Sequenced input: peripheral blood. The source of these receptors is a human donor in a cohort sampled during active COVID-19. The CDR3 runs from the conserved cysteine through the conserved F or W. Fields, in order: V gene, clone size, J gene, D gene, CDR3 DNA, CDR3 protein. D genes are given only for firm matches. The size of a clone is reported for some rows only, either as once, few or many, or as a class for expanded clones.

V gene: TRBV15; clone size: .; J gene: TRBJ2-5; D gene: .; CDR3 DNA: TGTGCCACCAGCAGAGGCGGGGACCGGGGAGAGACCCAGTACTTC; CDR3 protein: CATSRGGDRGETQYF
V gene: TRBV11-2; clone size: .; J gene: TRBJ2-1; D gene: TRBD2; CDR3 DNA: TGTGCCAGCACACAGGAATCTGGGGGGGATGAGCAGTTCTTC; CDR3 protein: CASTQESGGDEQFF
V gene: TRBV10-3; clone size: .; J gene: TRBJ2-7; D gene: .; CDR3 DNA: TGTGCCATCAGTGACCCGATCCGGGGAGACGAGCAGTACTTC; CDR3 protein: CAISDPIRGDEQYF
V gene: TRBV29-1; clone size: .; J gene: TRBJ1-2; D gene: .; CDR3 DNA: TGCAGCGTCTCGGCGAGGGGGAACTATGGCTACACCTTC; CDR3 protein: CSVSARGNYGYTF
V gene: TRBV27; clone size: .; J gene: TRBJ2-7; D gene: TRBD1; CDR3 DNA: TGTGCCAGCAGTTCCGGCTGGGCAGGGGGTGACGAGCAGTACTTC; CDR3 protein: CASSSGWAGGDEQYF
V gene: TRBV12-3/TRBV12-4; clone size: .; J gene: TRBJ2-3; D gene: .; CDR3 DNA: TGTGCCAGCAATAGTGATACAGATACGCAGTATTTT; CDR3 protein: CASNSDTDTQYF
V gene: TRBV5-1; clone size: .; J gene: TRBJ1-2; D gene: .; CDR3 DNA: TGCGCCAGCAGCTTGGGGGCCGCCGTCAACTATGGCTACACCTTC; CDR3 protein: CASSLGAAVNYGYTF
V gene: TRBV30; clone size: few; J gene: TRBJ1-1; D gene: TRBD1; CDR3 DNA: TGTGCCCGGGACAGCAGAACCACTGAAGCTTTCTTT; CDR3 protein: CARDSRTTEAFF
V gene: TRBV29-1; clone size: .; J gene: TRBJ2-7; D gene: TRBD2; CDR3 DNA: TGCAGCGTTGTAAATTTGGCGGGGGGGCAGTACTTC; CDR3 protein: CSVVNLAGGQYF
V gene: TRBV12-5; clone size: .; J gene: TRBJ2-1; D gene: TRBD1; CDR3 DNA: TGTGCTAGTGGCCCCGGACAGGGTATCAATGAGCAGTTCTTC; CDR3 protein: CASGPGQGINEQFF
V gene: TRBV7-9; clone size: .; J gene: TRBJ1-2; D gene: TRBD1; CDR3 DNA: TGTGCCAGCAGCTTCCAGGGGGACTATGGCTACACCTTC; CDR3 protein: CASSFQGDYGYTF
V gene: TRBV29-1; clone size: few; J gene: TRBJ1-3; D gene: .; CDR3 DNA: TGCAGCGTCACGGTGAGCAGAAACACCATATATTTT; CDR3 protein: CSVTVSRNTIYF
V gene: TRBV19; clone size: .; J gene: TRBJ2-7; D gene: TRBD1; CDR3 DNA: TGTGCCAGTAGTAGAGAGGACAGGGTCTACGAGCAGTACTTC; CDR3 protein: CASSREDRVYEQYF